The table lists the clone carrying this TCR beta chain with a few counts. These data come from a study of cytomegalovirus exposure and HLA in healthy donors. Study summary: An earlier analysis found some 100 million unique TCR beta sequences from 150 million to 200 million T cells.

Primers included in the PCR were 60 Vbeta and 13 Jbeta primers. Original handling: Later, an analysis found 80 million or so unique TCR beta chains, and around 10 million of these were shared. TCRdb's table, derived via immunoSEQ multiplex PCR, lists solely in-frame clones and lacks some. That table furnishes V, J and clone size, whereas the DNA furnished D and trimming. The sample includes about 130,000 clones, just over 70% seen only once; the top ten take about 3%. The clonotype was recovered from a woman aged 55 to 70 in good health and CMV-seropositive. The sequenced material came from PBMCs.

CDR3 bases: TGTGCCAGCAGCGTAGTATCAGGGGAAGGAGGCTACACCTTC. Its protein product is CASSVVSGEGGYTF. The J gene is TRBJ1-2, the V gene TRBV9, with D possibly matching TRBD1 (6 bases). The CDR3 has 14 amino acids. Germline values: CDR1 SGDLS, CDR2 YYNGEE. With 0 bases removed from V and 8 bases from J, the gap between germline ends came to 14 bases.